The next 23 T cell receptor beta chains were all read from a single sample in a study of early T cells in non-severe SARS-CoV-2 infection. TCRdb independently ran MiXCR on the 5' RACE reads; one entry per CDR3 protein. This table has roughly 75,000 distinct CDR3 sequences, roughly 16% appearing once. The sample was whole blood. The receptors here all came from an adult who was a healthcare worker with PCR-confirmed SARS-CoV-2 infection or an uninfected control (not recorded which).

The chain recombines TRBV14 with TRBJ2-1; D remains ambiguous. The germline V and J ends were trimmed by 2 bases and 9 bases, with 17 bases remaining between them. CDR1 and CDR2 (germline): SGHDN, FVKESK. CDR3 length: 15 residues. The CDR3 coding sequence is TGTGCCAGCAGCCAAAGGGTCAAAGGTTCGGGTGAGCAGTTCTTC. Protein sequence: CASSQRVKGSGEQFF.

In this sample, this clonotype turned up many times. The chain combines TRBV30 with TRBJ2-6; 8 bases fit TRBD1. V trimming: 1 base; J trimming: 4 bases; junction bases outside the gene matches: 6. Germline CDR1 and CDR2: GTSNPN and SVGIG (reference sequence). The length of the CDR3 is 16 residues. CDR3 sequence reads: CAWSAGGAAGANVLTF. CDR3 nucleotides: TGTGCCTGGAGTGCAGGGGGCGCAGCAGGGGCCAACGTCCTGACTTTC.

This chain joins TRBV24-1 and TRBJ1-5, with a tentative D call TRBD1 (5 bases). V lost 2 bases, J lost 4 bases, and 17 bases lay in between. Germline V CDR1 and CDR2: KGHDR, SFDVKD. CDR3 length equals 17 residues. The DNA for the CDR3 is TGTGCCACCAGTGATTCCGGCAGGGCCCCCTCAAATCAGCCCCAGCATTTT. It translates to CATSDSGRAPSNQPQHF.

In its sample, this clonotype was seen many times. The V and J genes are TRBV10-3 and TRBJ2-7, with 8 bases identical to TRBD1. Per germline, CDR1 ENHRY and CDR2 SYGVKD. The CDR3 has 13 amino acids. With V trimmed by 8 bases and J by 3 bases, 6 bases remained unmatched. The CDR3 nucleotides are TGTGCCATCTCCGGGACAGGTCTCTACGAGCAGTACTTC. This gives the protein CAISGTGLYEQYF.

This clonotype has more than one count but fewer than ten. The chain combines TRBV20-1 with TRBJ2-7, with 13 bases fitting TRBD2. Germline values: CDR1 DFQATT, CDR2 SNEGSKA (reference sequence). This CDR3 is 15 amino acids long. The ends lost 2 bases at V and 3 bases at J; junction bases unmatched: 4. CDR3 sequence reads: CSARPRTSGSYEQYF. CDR3 DNA sequence: TGCAGTGCTAGACCCCGGACTAGCGGGAGCTACGAGCAGTACTTC.

This clonotype showed up just a few times. This chain joins TRBV6-5 and TRBJ1-6; maybe TRBD1 (6 bases). In germline, CDR1 is MNHEY, CDR2 SVGAGI. V lost 2 bases, J lost 5 bases, and 25 bases lay in between. The CDR3 consists of 20 residues. CDR3 sequence: CASSYRLRDIHTLDNSPLHF. For the CDR3, the DNA is TGTGCCAGCAGTTACCGGCTCCGGGACATCCACACGCTCGATAATTCACCCCTCCACTTT.

Only a few counts were recorded for this clonotype. V usage is TRBV6-2 or TRBV6-3 and J usage is TRBJ2-1, with D uncertain. The CDR3 length is 12 residues. Trimming removed 6 bases from V and 9 bases from J, with 12 bases in between. Germline values: CDR1 MNHEY, CDR2 SVGEGT. The CDR3 spells CASSPYPGEQFF. The CDR3 DNA sequence: TGTGCCAGCAGCCCCTATCCGGGTGAGCAGTTCTTC.

The chain is built from TRBV28 and TRBJ2-5; D is undetermined. Germline V gives CDR1 MDHEN, CDR2 SYDVKM. This CDR3 contains 13 residues. Trimming shortened V by 4 bases and J by 2 bases, and 8 bases separated the two germline ends. The CDR3 here is CASSYSAQETQYF. As DNA, the CDR3 is TGTGCCAGCAGTTACAGCGCTCAAGAGACCCAGTACTTC.

The chain couples TRBV5-1 to TRBJ2-1; D call uncertain. The germline V and J ends were trimmed by 3 bases and 9 bases, with 19 bases remaining between them. Germline assignment: CDR1 SGHRS and CDR2 YFSETQ. The CDR3 covers 15 residues. The CDR3 DNA sequence: TGCGCCAGCAGCTCGAATCCCTCCCCGGAAGCTGAGCAGTTCTTC. Residues: CASSSNPSPEAEQFF. The whole variable domain, filled in from reference TRBV5-1 and TRBJ2-1, reads KAGVTQTPRYLIKTRGQQVTLSCSPISGHRSVSWYQQTPGQGLQFLFEYFSETQRNKGNFPGRFSGRQFSNSRSEMNVSTLELGDSALYLCASSSNPSPEAEQFFGPGTRLTVL.

This clonotype was picked up a small number of times. The chain combines TRBV4-1 with TRBJ2-1; TRBD1 matches at 8 bases. The CDR3 is 16 amino acids. V shed 1 base and J 2 bases; nucleotides not matched to a gene: 4. Germline V gene sequence: CDR1 MGHRA, CDR2 YSYEKL. CDR3: CASSQVRQGPYNEQFF. CDR3 DNA: TGCGCCAGCAGCCAAGTGCGACAGGGGCCCTACAATGAGCAGTTCTTC.

This clonotype was counted a few times. The V gene is TRBV18, the J gene TRBJ2-2; possible D gene TRBD2, 6 bases. The CDR3 consists of 13 residues. Germline assignment: CDR1 KGHSH and CDR2 LQKENI. The V end was cut by 8 bases, the J end by 4 bases, with 11 bases between. CDR3 amino acids: CASPRGITGELFF. CDR3 DNA sequence: TGTGCCAGCCCGCGGGGTATCACCGGGGAGCTGTTTTTT.

The rearrangement links TRBV6-5 to TRBJ2-7; TRBD2 agrees at 11 bases. The CDR3 is 14 residues long. J lost 7 bases, V lost 9 bases, and 11 bases had no gene match. Germline values: CDR1 MNHEY, CDR2 SVGAGI. The CDR3 loop is CASRPLAGDQEQYF. The CDR3 DNA sequence: TGTGCCAGTAGACCACTAGCGGGAGATCAGGAGCAGTACTTC.

The CDR3 spells CASSLGDRGNEQYF. DNA for the CDR3: TGCGCCAGCAGCTTGGGGGACAGGGGCAACGAGCAGTACTTC. The chain combines TRBV5-1 with TRBJ2-7; TRBD1 aligns across 10 bases. Trimming removed 0 bases from V and 5 bases from J; junction bases left unmatched: 2. Germline V lookup: CDR1 SGHRS, CDR2 YFSETQ. The CDR3 runs 14 residues.

The chain has TRBV7-9 and TRBJ1-2; D unresolved. V gave up 5 bases and J gave up 14 bases, with 12 bases separating them. CDR1 SEHNR and CDR2 FQNEAQ come from the germline V gene (reference sequence). The CDR3 has 10 amino acids. The CDR3 nucleotides are TGTGCCAGCAGCCAGAACCCTTGGACCTTC. Translated: CASSQNPWTF.

This clonotype was recorded a few times. The chain combines TRBV7-3 with TRBJ2-1; D remains unclear. The CDR3 spans 14 residues. The V gene's germline CDR1 is SGHTA and CDR2 FQGTGA. Trimming pared 3 bases from V and 0 bases from J, leaving 6 bases between. The CDR3, as DNA: TGTGCCAGCAGCTTGGACGGCTCCTACAATGAGCAGTTCTTC. It is translated as CASSLDGSYNEQFF.

This chain joins TRBV4-2 and TRBJ1-2; 7 bases are a match to TRBD1. Germline V gives CDR1 LGHNA, CDR2 YNFKEQ. The CDR3 has 16 amino acids. The V and J ends lost 0 bases and 8 bases, in that order; junction bases with no gene match: 12. The CDR3 region has the DNA TGTGCCAGCAGCCAAGAAAGGGGCAGGGGGTTAGGAGGCTACACCTTC. This translates into CASSQERGRGLGGYTF.

This clonotype has only a few counts. The rearrangement uses TRBV12-3 or TRBV12-4 and TRBJ2-1; 10 bases line up with TRBD2. This CDR3 comprises 15 residues. Trimming removed 6 bases from V and 2 bases from J; junction bases left unmatched: 4. For the CDR3, the DNA is TGTGCCAGCAGGTCACTAGCGGGAACCTACAATGAGCAGTTCTTC. Translation: CASRSLAGTYNEQFF.

There are a few counts of this clonotype. The CDR3 region is CSARRRTGRNEQYF. The CDR3 nucleotides are TGCAGTGCTAGACGACGGACAGGGAGGAACGAGCAGTACTTC. The V and J genes are TRBV20-1 and TRBJ2-7, with 8 bases aligning to TRBD1. The CDR3 length is 14 residues. The germline CDR1 and CDR2 sequences are DFQATT and SNEGSKA (reference sequence). V lost 2 bases, J lost 5 bases, and 8 bases stayed unmatched.

This clonotype was detected a few times. V gene TRBV20-1 combines with J gene TRBJ2-3; 12 nucleotides align to TRBD1. This CDR3 is built from 14 residues. Germline V gene data show CDR1 as DFQATT and CDR2 as SNEGSKA (reference sequence). V was pared by 5 bases and J by 8 bases, with 8 bases of the junction left unmatched. CDR3 nucleotides: TGCAGTGCTGCCCGGGACAGGGGGCGGGGTACGCAGTATTTT. Translation: CSAARDRGRGTQYF.

This clonotype has a handful of counts. The rearrangement links TRBV7-2 to TRBJ1-1, with D possibly TRBD1 on 5 matching bases. The CDR3 sequence is 14 residues long. Germline loops: CDR1 SGHTA, CDR2 FQGNSA. The ends were cut back, 4 bases at V and 1 base at J, with 10 bases in the middle. CDR3 loop: CASSSIRANTEAFF. The CDR3 nucleotides are TGTGCCAGCAGCTCGATCAGGGCGAACACTGAAGCTTTCTTT.

This clonotype has ten or more counts. This chain links TRBV4-1 with TRBJ2-7; 8 bases are a match to TRBD2. V lost 3 bases and J lost 4; bases outside the gene matches: 17. The CDR3 is 18 amino acids. The germline gives CDR1 MGHRA, CDR2 YSYEKL. DNA of the CDR3: TGCGCCAGCAGCCACCCCCGGCGGGAACTAGCGGCAGGGTACGAGCAGTACTTC. Protein product: CASSHPRRELAAGYEQYF.

To note about this clonotype: The final CDR3 position lacks the conserved phenylalanine or tryptophan, pointing to a likely read error. V and J are TRBV4-1 and TRBJ2-3, with D maybe TRBD2 (6 bases). Germline-derived CDR1 and CDR2 are MGHRA and YSYEKL. Trimming removed 2 bases from V and 3 bases from J, with 9 bases in between. The CDR3 extends over 14 amino acids. CDR3 in DNA: TGCGCCAGCAGCCAATGGGCGGGGACAGATACGCAGTATTCT. Its translation: CASSQWAGTDTQYS.

The CDR3 is CASSTWGRPGQPQHF. The CDR3 nucleotides read TGTGCCAGCAGTACCTGGGGGCGCCCCGGTCAGCCCCAGCATTTT. The gene calls are TRBV27 and TRBJ1-5; the D gene is possibly TRBD1 (6 bases). The V gene lost 5 bases and the J gene lost 6 bases, with 17 bases spanning the gap. Germline V gene lookup returns CDR1 MNHEY and CDR2 SMNVEV (reference sequence). The CDR3 has 15 amino acids.